This TCR beta chain was observed in a study of cytomegalovirus exposure and HLA in healthy donors. Researchers ran the PCR with 60 Vbeta and 13 Jbeta primers. Repertoires were generated with immunoSEQ multiplex PCR, while TCRdb's copy carries only in-frame clones and drops some. Here the sample spans 140,000 to 150,000 clones, approximately 70% being singletons. As to this clone: Its target is unknown.

The donors were healthy bone marrow donors. Study-wide results and caveats: Available immune exposure information was restricted to CMV serostatus only.

The germline CDR1 and CDR2 sequences are SNHLY and FYNNEI. V dropped 5 bases and J dropped 6 bases, with 8 bases sitting between them. The CDR3 runs 11 residues. The clonotype originates from an older woman in good health and CMV-seropositive. V usage is TRBV2 and J usage is TRBJ2-7, with a tentative D call TRBD1 (6 bases). Input material: PBMCs. DNA for the CDR3: TGTGCCAGCAGTACAGGGACCGAGCAGTACTTC. This encodes CASSTGTEQYF.